A single T cell receptor (beta chain) is shown here with its context. Its antigen remains unidentified. Amplification of TCR beta used genomic DNA extracted from peripheral blood. This sample is drawn from a study of T cell repertoires in aging, cancer and after chemotherapy. At the level of the study: Over several months to years, re-sampled healthy donor repertoires clearly shared clones. Findings and limits, study-wide: Across the chemotherapy interval, each cancer cohort showed higher median generation probability, suggesting thymic rebound. Immunological memory after chemotherapy cannot be judged from the repertoire data.

The V end was cut by 6 bases, the J end by 0 bases, with 13 bases between. Per germline, CDR1 MNHEY and CDR2 SMNVEV (reference sequence). This CDR3 comprises 15 residues. TRB rearrangements spanning V, D and J were amplified using mixed TRB-A/B primers. TCRdb reanalysed the multiplex PCR reads using MiXCR and keeps one entry per CDR3 protein. The table has around 11,000 distinct CDR3 sequences, roughly 40% seen once; the top ten hold under 2%. This chain connects TRBV27 to TRBJ2-3; the D is unclear. This sequence was found in a human donor in good health. Sequenced input: blood. This CDR3 is CASRNLGTSTDTQYF. The CDR3 DNA is TGTGCCAGCAGGAACCTAGGCACTAGCACAGATACGCAGTATTTT.